One and the same sample provided the 5 T cell receptor beta chains below, sequenced in a study of cytomegalovirus exposure and HLA in healthy donors (dated by TCRdb to about 2017). The method behind the library was the immunoSEQ multiplex PCR assay. For the multiplex PCR, a mixture combining 60 forward primers for TCR Vbeta segments and 13 reverse primers for TCR Jbeta segments was used. TCRdb's version of the immuneACCESS table is confined to in-frame rearrangements and falls short of the full clone set. An unresolved V gene accounts for under half of the shortfall where checked; the remainder is of unknown origin. A total of about 150,000 clones appear in this sample, roughly 64% of them only once. The ten most abundant clones make up 3% of the sample. The sample consisted of PBMCs. Receptors were obtained from a woman under 40 in good health and CMV-seropositive.

The CDR3 reads CASSRDGGYGYTF. CDR3 bases: TGTGCCAGCAGCCGGGACGGGGGCTATGGCTACACCTTC. The rearrangement uses TRBV9 and TRBJ1-2; D perhaps matches TRBD1 (5 bases). This CDR3 spans 13 amino acids. V was shortened by 4 bases and J by 4 bases, with 11 bases between the two germline ends. CDR1 is SGDLS, CDR2 YYNGEE, per germline.

This clone was counted many times. V is TRBV19 and J is TRBJ2-2, with a possible D match to TRBD2 (6 bases). Trimming removed 9 bases from V and 12 bases from J, with 14 bases in between. The length of the CDR3 is 11 residues. In germline, CDR1 is LNHDA, CDR2 SQIVND (reference sequence). The CDR3 here is CARGGTGKLFF. The CDR3 nucleotides read TGTGCCAGGGGGGGAACGGGGAAGCTGTTTTTT.

V is TRBV5-1 and J is TRBJ1-2; the D is unclear. Germline-derived CDR1 and CDR2 are SGHRS and YFSETQ. V lost 0 bases and J lost 7, with 19 bases in between. CDR3 length: 16 residues. The CDR3 reads CASSLAGASQPAGYTF. CDR3 nucleotides: TGCGCCAGCAGCTTGGCCGGAGCCTCCCAACCGGCTGGCTACACCTTC.

This sequence joins TRBV10-1 and TRBJ2-2; TRBD1 agrees at 8 bases. CDR3 length: 14 residues. V shed 10 bases, J shed 2 bases, and the junction held 6 bases outside the gene matches. The V gene's germline CDR1 is WNHNN and CDR2 SYGVQD (reference sequence). CDR3 DNA: TGCGCCACCGGACAGGGCACCAACACCGGGGAGCTGTTTTTT. This translates into CATGQGTNTGELFF.

This sequence joins TRBV6-6 and TRBJ2-3, with a weak D call TRBD1 (6 bases). Trimming took off 2 bases at V and 1 base at J, with 10 bases between the two ends. Looked up from germline, CDR1 is MNHNY and CDR2 is SVGAGI (reference sequence). This CDR3 contains 15 residues. The CDR3 DNA is TGTGCCAGCAGTTACCCGGCAGGGGGCACAGATACGCAGTATTTT. It is translated as CASSYPAGGTDTQYF.